This TCR beta chain comes out of a study of T cell repertoires in cytomegalovirus infection. Study summary: Both a matching HLA type and CMV infection were indicated by public TCR beta signatures.

Study conclusions and caveats: CMV-specific TCR beta clonotypes restricted by HLA-C were the ones dominating the ex vivo response.

Concerning this clonotype itself: The antigen is not known.

From the reads, TCRdb called clonotypes with MiXCR, one entry per CDR3 protein. The table includes 350,000 to 550,000 distinct CDR3 sequences, approximately 33% detected once. V was clipped by 5 bases and J by 9 bases, with 17 bases between them. Germline assignment: CDR1 MNHNS and CDR2 SASEGT. The CDR3 spans 14 residues. The V and J genes are TRBV6-1 and TRBJ2-1; either TRBD1 or TRBD2 may supply D (6 bases each). The source of this sequence is a human donor in good health (CMV status not recorded). Some clones in this sample may be carry-over from other donors' samples. The specimen was PBMCs. This CDR3 reads CASSWGAQGVEQFF. The CDR3 DNA follows: TGTGCCAGCAGTTGGGGGGCGCAGGGAGTTGAGCAGTTCTTC.